This TCR beta chain was captured in a study of T cell repertoires in cytomegalovirus infection (dated by TCRdb to between 2018 and 2020). A note on the overall study: Peptide stimulations targeted recently identified HLA-C-restricted CMV epitopes, whose presentation resists viral immunomodulation, together with well-studied HLA-B-restricted epitopes. Donor HLA type was relevant to the analysis, because carriage of CMV infection together with the matching HLA type was indicated by public TCR beta signatures. Study-level results and caveats: In the ex vivo response, HLA-C-restricted CMV-specific TCR beta clonotypes were dominant, and in two of eight donors the single most frequent clonotype came from this HLA-C-restricted group. In both this cohort and an independent cohort of 350 to 400 donors, the cumulative frequency of public TCR beta family members distinguished carriers of CMV infection plus the relevant HLA type.

In its sample, this clonotype was seen a few times. Its antigen remains unidentified. No quality values exist for individual bases; no much larger clone is one base distant. The sequencing machine was an Illumina HiSeq 1500. The public reads were reprocessed in TCRdb via fastp at Q25 and MiXCR, keeping in-frame beta chains. Every CDR3 protein is listed once, alongside the most common genes and DNA of its rows. The sample yields some 350,000 distinct CDR3 sequences; roughly 29% were counted once. 20% of the sample is in the top ten clones. The meaning of the sample's treatment or condition label: in vitro stimulation with specific CMV peptide epitopes to enrich CMV-specific T cells. The cysteine opens and the phenylalanine closes a CDR3 of 15 amino acids. Kept here is only the CDR3 DNA, which spans 45 bases and is read in frame from base 1. The germline V gene gives CDR1 as SGHAT and CDR2 as FQNNGV. The trim is 2 bases for V and 3 bases for J, with a gap of 13 bases between the germline ends.

The TCR sequence derives from a human donor in good health (CMV status not recorded). Some clones in this sample may be carry-over from other donors' samples. This receptor chain uses TRBV11-2 and TRBJ1-2, with the D gene not confidently named. This material consisted of cultured PBMCs, taken from culture after CMV antigen stimulation. The CDR3 region reads CASSLRGSWDYGYTF. The DNA is as follows: TGTGCCAGCAGCTTACGCGGCAGTTGGGACTATGGCTACACCTTC.